The subject of this entry is one TCR beta chain. Antigen specificity is unknown. Stated treatment: roughly nine-day PBMC culture with coronavirus spike peptide pools or control peptides (ViraFEST assay). ViraFEST stimulated the growth of antigen-specific T cells using peptide pools and subsequently profiled their TCRs by sequencing. In germline, CDR1 is SEHNR, CDR2 FQNEAQ (reference sequence). V gave up 6 bases and J gave up 6 bases, with 9 bases separating them. CDR3 length: 12 residues. Cultured CD4+ T-cell DNA underwent Oncomine TCR Beta short-read sequencing. Investigators isolated genomic DNA from cultured CD4+ T cells. TCRdb passed the PCR reads through MiXCR, listing each CDR3 protein once. The table has 15,000 to 20,000 distinct CDR3 sequences, over 45% seen once. This record comes from a study of vaccination and CD4 T cells after COVID-19. Looking at the study overall: Six male and four female convalescents took part, two of them Hispanic. SARS-CoV-2, HCoV-NL63, HCoV-OC43 and HCoV-229E supplied the overlapping spike peptides used to stimulate cells.

The rearrangement links TRBV7-9 to TRBJ1-5; D unresolved. The receptor's source is a human donor who had recovered from COVID-19. Sequenced: CD4+ T cells from blood, cultured in vitro. The CDR3 DNA reads as TGTGCCAGCAGTAAAACGGGTCAGCCCCAGCATTTT. This translates into CASSKTGQPQHF.